This T cell receptor beta chain comes out of a study of T cell repertoires in cytomegalovirus infection. In the study overall: It can be stated that public TCR beta signatures indicated CMV infection as well as a matching HLA type.

In this sample, this clonotype turned up many times. MiXCR was run by TCRdb on the reads, yielding one entry per CDR3 protein. Among about 360,000 distinct CDR3 sequences listed, around 18% were seen once. This TCR was sampled from a human donor in good health (CMV status not recorded). Some clones in this sample may be carry-over from other donors' samples. Sample: PBMCs.

The CDR3 sequence is CASSLNGAGQETQYF. The CDR3 bases are TGTGCCAGCAGCTTAAATGGGGCAGGGCAAGAGACCCAGTACTTC. This chain connects TRBV7-8 to TRBJ2-5; a weak D match, TRBD1 (5 bases). This CDR3 is 15 amino acids long. CDR1 SGHVS and CDR2 FQNEAQ come from the germline V gene. V lost 2 bases, J lost 2 bases, and 12 bases lay in between.